Shown below are 23 T cell receptor beta chains from a single sample sequenced in a study of blood T cells in healthy people across ages. Next came a second PCR, run for about 7 to 11 cycles, which used a sample-barcoded 5' primer along with a J-beta primer mix. TCRdb called the 5' RACE reads again in MiXCR, with one record for every CDR3 protein. The data contain about 940,000 distinct CDR3 sequences, roughly 52% of them singletons. Sequenced material: blood. The receptors were sampled from a man under 40 in good health.

The rearrangement uses TRBV4-2 and TRBJ1-6; tentatively, D is TRBD1 (5 bases). Germline V gene sequence: CDR1 LGHNA, CDR2 YNFKEQ. The ends were cut back, 4 bases at V and 7 bases at J, with 11 bases in the middle. The CDR3 length is 14 residues. CDR3 nucleotide sequence: TGTGCCAGCAGCCGAGCAGGGCTCAATTCACCCCTCCACTTT. Translating gives CASSRAGLNSPLHF.

This sequence joins TRBV5-8 and TRBJ1-2; 7 bases are shared with TRBD1. Germline values: CDR1 SGHTS, CDR2 YDEGEE. CDR3 length: 13 residues. V was clipped by 10 bases and J by 3 bases; unmatched bases: 9. For the CDR3, the DNA is TGTGCCGGGAGGAGACAGGGTGACTATGGCTACACCTTC. Encoded protein: CAGRRQGDYGYTF.

This clonotype has more than one count but fewer than ten. This chain connects TRBV3-1 to TRBJ2-3; D ambiguous. Germline CDR1 reads LGHDT; CDR2 reads YNNKEL (reference sequence). The CDR3 runs 15 residues. Trimming pared 1 base from V and 0 bases from J, leaving 8 bases between. The CDR3 spells CASSQGVGSTDTQYF. CDR3 DNA: TGTGCCAGCAGCCAAGGCGTGGGGAGCACAGATACGCAGTATTTT.

In this sample, this clonotype turned up a few times. The J gene is TRBJ1-2, the V gene TRBV27; weak D call: TRBD1 (5 bases). The ends were cut back, 4 bases at V and 11 bases at J, with 23 bases in the middle. Per germline, CDR1 MNHEY and CDR2 SMNVEV (reference sequence). The CDR3 totals 15 residues. As DNA, the CDR3 is TGTGCCAGCAGTTCCCTCGGGACCGGGGAATCTAAGTACACCTTC. Protein product: CASSSLGTGESKYTF.

V usage is TRBV20-1 and J usage is TRBJ2-3, with TRBD2 matching over 9 bases. With V trimmed by 1 base and J by 5 bases, 7 bases remained unmatched. Germline V gene sequence: CDR1 DFQATT, CDR2 SNEGSKA (reference sequence). The CDR3 is made up of 15 amino acids. In DNA form, the CDR3 reads TGCAGTGCTAGAGGACGAGCGGGGGGAGGAGATACGCAGTATTTT. Translated: CSARGRAGGGDTQYF.

This clonotype was counted at least ten times. The rearrangement links TRBV20-1 to TRBJ2-4; 15 bases are shared with TRBD2. The CDR3 consists of 18 residues. V lost 7 bases and J lost 5; bases outside the gene matches: 15. Germline lookup yields CDR1 DFQATT and CDR2 SNEGSKA (reference sequence). The CDR3 reads CSVTPIGLAGGHQNIQYF. For the CDR3, the DNA is TGCAGTGTCACGCCCATTGGACTAGCGGGGGGGCATCAAAACATTCAGTACTTC.

This clonotype was counted once. The rearrangement uses TRBV20-1 and TRBJ2-5, with 7 positions matching TRBD1. There are 14 residues in the CDR3. Germline loops: CDR1 DFQATT, CDR2 SNEGSKA (reference sequence). With 0 bases clipped from V and 2 bases from J, the junction kept 3 bases outside the gene matches. CDR3 DNA sequence: TGCAGTGCTAGAGATGGACAGGCTCAAGAGACCCAGTACTTC. This sequence encodes CSARDGQAQETQYF.

A remark on this clonotype: It may be a read error: a sequence one base away is much more abundant. The rearrangement uses TRBV5-1 and TRBJ1-6; D may be TRBD1 (5 bases). This CDR3 comprises 15 residues. Germline CDR1 is SGHRS and CDR2 is YFSETQ. V lost 4 bases and J 11 bases, leaving 19 bases between the germline ends. The CDR3 DNA reads TGCGCCAGCAGCATCCGGGACGGTTCCAGGCCACCCCTCCACTTT. It is translated as CASSIRDGSRPPLHF.

V and J are TRBV7-3 and TRBJ1-2; D unclear. This CDR3 contains 17 residues. Germline CDR1 is SGHTA and CDR2 is FQGTGA. Trimming left V 1 base short and J 3 bases short, with 18 bases between. CDR3 amino acids: CASSLIAGGVEDYGYTF. The CDR3 DNA reads as TGTGCCAGCAGCTTAATTGCGGGAGGAGTGGAGGACTATGGCTACACCTTC.

The chain is built from TRBV12-3 or TRBV12-4 and TRBJ2-3, with 10 bases identical to TRBD2. The CDR3 is made up of 17 amino acids. Unmatched junction bases numbered 10, after V lost 6 bases and J lost 1 base. CDR3 DNA: TGTGCCAGCAGCCCCAGGGGAACTAGCGGGGGCACAGATACGCAGTATTTT. It specifies CASSPRGTSGGTDTQYF.

The chain recombines TRBV6-5 with TRBJ2-3, with TRBD2 matching over 7 bases. The CDR3 contains 15 residues. Germline V CDR1 and CDR2: MNHEY, SVGAGI. V dropped 6 bases and J dropped 2; count of bases not matched to a gene: 8. CDR3 sequence (DNA): TGTGCCAGCAGGGGATCGGGGGGACCCACAGATACGCAGTATTTT. It codes for CASRGSGGPTDTQYF.

The chain is built from TRBV5-1 and TRBJ1-3, with D unresolved. Looked up from germline, CDR1 is SGHRS and CDR2 is YFSETQ. The length of the CDR3 is 14 residues. Deletions cut 3 bases from V and 4 bases from J, with 11 bases between. The chain's CDR3 is CASSWELPGNTIYF. CDR3 nucleotides: TGCGCCAGCAGCTGGGAACTCCCCGGAAACACCATATATTTT.

This clonotype was seen a single time. The genes are TRBV20-1 and TRBJ1-4; D may be TRBD1 (6 bases). Germline CDR1 is DFQATT and CDR2 is SNEGSKA (reference sequence). This CDR3 is built from 13 residues. The ends were cut back, 6 bases at V and 3 bases at J, with 11 bases in the middle. The CDR3 spells CSARTDANEKLFF. As DNA, the CDR3 is TGCAGTGCCCGGACAGACGCTAATGAAAAACTGTTTTTT.

The chain has TRBV3-1 and TRBJ1-6, with 9 bases that match TRBD1. The length of the CDR3 is 15 residues. The germline V gene encodes CDR1 LGHDT and CDR2 YNNKEL (reference sequence). Losses at the gene ends were 1 base for V and 7 bases for J; bases not matched to a gene: 2. The CDR3 spells CASSQGDRGNSPLHF. For the CDR3, the DNA is TGTGCCAGCAGCCAAGGAGACAGGGGGAATTCACCCCTCCACTTT.

This clonotype has more than one count but fewer than ten. The gene calls are TRBV7-6 and TRBJ2-1; TRBD2 is a possible D gene (5 bases). The CDR3 sequence is 16 residues long. Germline V lookup: CDR1 SGHVS, CDR2 FNYEAQ. Trimming cost V 5 bases and J 4 bases, with 18 bases left between them. CDR3 coding DNA: TGTGCCAGCAGCCTCCGACCGGGATCTACTTACAATGAGCAGTTCTTC. It is translated as CASSLRPGSTYNEQFF.

J is TRBJ2-3 and V is TRBV7-2; D is unclear. Per germline, CDR1 SGHTA and CDR2 FQGNSA. Trimming took 8 bases from V and 2 from J, leaving 14 bases between them. The CDR3 loop spans 14 amino acids. The CDR3 is CASQTGFYTDTQYF. The CDR3 DNA is TGTGCCAGCCAAACCGGGTTCTACACAGATACGCAGTATTTT.

In this sample, this clonotype turned up many times. The genes are TRBV20-1 and TRBJ2-7; 9 bases fit TRBD1. The ends lost 1 base at V and 3 bases at J; junction bases unmatched: 1. The CDR3 consists of 13 residues. Germline values: CDR1 DFQATT, CDR2 SNEGSKA (reference sequence). The CDR3 DNA reads as TGCAGTGCTAGAGGGACAGGGGACTACGAGCAGTACTTC. Translating gives CSARGTGDYEQYF.

This chain uses TRBV29-1 with TRBJ2-1, with D perhaps matching TRBD1 or TRBD2 (5 bases each). In germline, CDR1 is SQVTM, CDR2 ANQGSEA. V was pared by 7 bases and J by 5 bases, with 21 bases between. This CDR3 spans 15 amino acids. CDR3 amino acids: CSATYGTGPNNEQFF. The CDR3 coding sequence is TGCAGCGCAACGTATGGGACCGGACCCAACAATGAGCAGTTCTTC.

This rearrangement joins TRBV11-2 to TRBJ2-3; 9 positions agree with TRBD1. Germline loops: CDR1 SGHAT, CDR2 FQNNGV. This CDR3 is built from 15 residues. The trim removed 5 bases at V and 2 bases at J, leaving 5 bases unmatched. The CDR3 DNA is TGTGCCAGCAGCCTGGGACAGGGCTTCACAGATACGCAGTATTTT. Translation: CASSLGQGFTDTQYF.

V is TRBV20-1 and J is TRBJ2-3; possible D gene TRBD2, 5 bases. The CDR3 loop spans 14 amino acids. The V end was cut by 6 bases, the J end by 1 base, with 14 bases between. The germline V gene encodes CDR1 DFQATT and CDR2 SNEGSKA (reference sequence). In DNA, the CDR3 is TGCAGTGCCGACTACACGGCGGGCACAGATACGCAGTATTTT. This gives the protein CSADYTAGTDTQYF.

In its sample, this clonotype was seen a few times. This chain links TRBV3-1 with TRBJ2-5, with D perhaps assigned TRBD1 or TRBD2 (5 bases each). Germline loops: CDR1 LGHDT, CDR2 YNNKEL (reference sequence). There are 18 residues in the CDR3. V was trimmed by 3 bases and J by 4 bases, leaving 24 bases between them. The CDR3 nucleotides are TGTGCCAGCAGCCATTATCCTAAGGGACCTCGATGGGGAGAGACCCAGTACTTC. Protein product: CASSHYPKGPRWGETQYF.

This clonotype was found a few times. The V gene is TRBV7-2, the J gene TRBJ2-5; a weak D match, TRBD1 (5 bases). The CDR3 runs 14 residues. Germline V gene sequence: CDR1 SGHTA, CDR2 FQGNSA. Trimming cost V 3 bases and J 2 bases, with 10 bases left between them. The CDR3 sequence: CASSLDTAQETQYF. The CDR3 DNA follows: TGTGCCAGCAGCTTGGACACGGCACAAGAGACCCAGTACTTC.

In DNA, the CDR3 is TGTGCCAGCAGTCTCCCCGGACAGACCTCAAGTGGCTACACCTTC. The encoded protein is CASSLPGQTSSGYTF. This chain connects TRBV2 to TRBJ1-2; D is possibly TRBD1 (6 bases). The CDR3 is made up of 15 amino acids. Trimming removed 5 bases at V and 7 bases at J, with 20 bases between. Germline V CDR1 and CDR2: SNHLY, FYNNEI.